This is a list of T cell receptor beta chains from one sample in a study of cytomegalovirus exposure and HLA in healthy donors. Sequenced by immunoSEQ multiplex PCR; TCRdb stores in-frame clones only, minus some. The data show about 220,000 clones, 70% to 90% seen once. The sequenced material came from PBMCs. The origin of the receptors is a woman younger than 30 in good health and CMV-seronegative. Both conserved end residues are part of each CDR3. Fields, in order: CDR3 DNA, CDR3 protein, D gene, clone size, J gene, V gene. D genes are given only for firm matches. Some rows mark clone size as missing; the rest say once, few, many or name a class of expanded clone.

cdr3_nt: TGTGCCAGCAGGACTAGCGGATGGGATGAGCAGTTCTTC
cdr3_aa: CASRTSGWDEQFF
d_call: TRBD2
clone_size: -
j_call: TRBJ2-1
v_call: TRBV2

cdr3_nt: TGCGCCAGCAGGGGTCAGGGTAATCAGCCCCAGCATTTT
cdr3_aa: CASRGQGNQPQHF
d_call: -
clone_size: -
j_call: TRBJ1-5
v_call: TRBV4-1

cdr3_nt: TGTGCCAGCAGCTCGAGAGATTCCCTCTCCTACAATGAGCAGTTCTTC
cdr3_aa: CASSSRDSLSYNEQFF
d_call: -
clone_size: -
j_call: TRBJ2-1
v_call: TRBV5-4

cdr3_nt: TGTGCCAGCAGTTTAGCTGGAGGGAGGTATGGCTACACCTTC
cdr3_aa: CASSLAGGRYGYTF
d_call: -
clone_size: -
j_call: TRBJ1-2
v_call: TRBV28

cdr3_nt: TGCGCCAGCAGCCTCCGGACTAGCGGGAGTGTCCTCTACAATGAGCAGTTCTTC
cdr3_aa: CASSLRTSGSVLYNEQFF
d_call: TRBD2
clone_size: -
j_call: TRBJ2-1
v_call: TRBV5-1

cdr3_nt: TGTGCCAGCAGTATGGGACAGGCTAGCACAGATACGCAGTATTTT
cdr3_aa: CASSMGQASTDTQYF
d_call: TRBD1
clone_size: -
j_call: TRBJ2-3
v_call: TRBV6-6

cdr3_nt: TGTGCCAGCAGTTACTCGGGGGACAGGGGTGGTGGCTACACCTTC
cdr3_aa: CASSYSGDRGGGYTF
d_call: TRBD1
clone_size: -
j_call: TRBJ1-2
v_call: TRBV6-6

cdr3_nt: TGCGCCAGCAGTCAAGGGACAGGGGTTGGCATGAACACTGAAGCTTTCTTT
cdr3_aa: CASSQGTGVGMNTEAFF
d_call: TRBD1
clone_size: -
j_call: TRBJ1-1
v_call: TRBV23-1

cdr3_nt: TGTGCCATCGCCGGGACAGGGATAGGCTATGGCTACACCTTC
cdr3_aa: CAIAGTGIGYGYTF
d_call: TRBD1
clone_size: -
j_call: TRBJ1-2
v_call: TRBV10-3

cdr3_nt: TGTGCCAGCAGTTTATCGTTTGCTCAGGGGGCTGGGGGCTACACCTTC
cdr3_aa: CASSLSFAQGAGGYTF
d_call: TRBD1
clone_size: -
j_call: TRBJ1-2
v_call: TRBV27

cdr3_nt: TGTGCCAGTAGTATATCCCACGTCATGCGGGCGGCTCCCTACGAGCAGTACTTC
cdr3_aa: CASSISHVMRAAPYEQYF
d_call: -
clone_size: -
j_call: TRBJ2-7
v_call: TRBV19

cdr3_nt: TGTGCCAGCAGCTTCGGACAGGGGACCTACGAGCAGTACTTC
cdr3_aa: CASSFGQGTYEQYF
d_call: TRBD1
clone_size: -
j_call: TRBJ2-7
v_call: TRBV5-4

cdr3_nt: TGTGCCAGCAGTTTATCGACAGGGGGTAGCAATCAGCCCCAGCATTTT
cdr3_aa: CASSLSTGGSNQPQHF
d_call: TRBD1
clone_size: few
j_call: TRBJ1-5
v_call: TRBV28

cdr3_nt: TGTGCCACCAGCAGAGCGGAGGGTAACTCTGGAAACACCATATATTTT
cdr3_aa: CATSRAEGNSGNTIYF
d_call: -
clone_size: -
j_call: TRBJ1-3
v_call: TRBV15

cdr3_nt: TGTGCCAGCAGTGAAGCTAGAGGGCTTGGCAAAAACATTCAGTACTTC
cdr3_aa: CASSEARGLGKNIQYF
d_call: -
clone_size: -
j_call: TRBJ2-4
v_call: TRBV2

cdr3_nt: TGTGCCATCAACGTCGGGACTGCAGCCTATGGCTACACCTTC
cdr3_aa: CAINVGTAAYGYTF
d_call: -
clone_size: -
j_call: TRBJ1-2
v_call: TRBV10-3

cdr3_nt: TGTGCCAGCAGAGGACTAGCGGGAGCCTACGGGGAGCTGTTTTTT
cdr3_aa: CASRGLAGAYGELFF
d_call: TRBD2
clone_size: -
j_call: TRBJ2-2
v_call: TRBV7-9

cdr3_nt: TGTGCCAGCAGCTTGGACGGGAGTACGGATACGCAGTATTTT
cdr3_aa: CASSLDGSTDTQYF
d_call: -
clone_size: -
j_call: TRBJ2-3
v_call: TRBV5-4

cdr3_nt: TGCGCCAGCAGAAGGGGACTAGCGGGAGGGATTTTCTACGAGCAGTACTTC
cdr3_aa: CASRRGLAGGIFYEQYF
d_call: TRBD2
clone_size: -
j_call: TRBJ2-7
v_call: TRBV10-2

cdr3_nt: TGTGCCAGCAGTTTAGGGCCTTCGGTGGGTCCCACAGATACGCAGTATTTT
cdr3_aa: CASSLGPSVGPTDTQYF
d_call: -
clone_size: -
j_call: TRBJ2-3
v_call: TRBV27

cdr3_nt: TGTGCCTGGACCGATTGGGCTAGCGGGGCACCTAGCACAGATACGCAGTATTTT
cdr3_aa: CAWTDWASGAPSTDTQYF
d_call: TRBD2
clone_size: -
j_call: TRBJ2-3
v_call: TRBV30

cdr3_nt: TGTGCCAGCAGCTTAAGTCTAGGGCTAGCCGCCTCCTACAATGAGCAGTTCTTC
cdr3_aa: CASSLSLGLAASYNEQFF
d_call: -
clone_size: -
j_call: TRBJ2-1
v_call: TRBV11-2

cdr3_nt: TGCGCCAGCAGCCAAGCCACCCAGGGGTACGAGCAGTACTTC
cdr3_aa: CASSQATQGYEQYF
d_call: -
clone_size: once
j_call: TRBJ2-7
v_call: TRBV4-1

cdr3_nt: TGTGCCAGCAGCTTGGCTGCGCGGGACCGCACCGGGGAGCTGTTTTTT
cdr3_aa: CASSLAARDRTGELFF
d_call: -
clone_size: once
j_call: TRBJ2-2
v_call: TRBV5-6

cdr3_nt: TGTGCCAGCAGCTTAGCGGGAGGGATACTGTACAATGAGCAGTTCTTC
cdr3_aa: CASSLAGGILYNEQFF
d_call: TRBD2
clone_size: -
j_call: TRBJ2-1
v_call: TRBV7-9

cdr3_nt: TGCGCCAGCAGCCACGTAACTCCTATCCGGGAGCTGTTTTTT
cdr3_aa: CASSHVTPIRELFF
d_call: -
clone_size: few
j_call: TRBJ2-2
v_call: TRBV4-1

cdr3_nt: TGTGCCAGCAGCCAAGACCTATTTTCCGAGCAGTACTTC
cdr3_aa: CASSQDLFSEQYF
d_call: -
clone_size: -
j_call: TRBJ2-7
v_call: TRBV4-2

cdr3_nt: TGTGCCAGCAGCATCGGGACAGGAACAACTAATGAAAAACTGTTTTTT
cdr3_aa: CASSIGTGTTNEKLFF
d_call: TRBD1
clone_size: -
j_call: TRBJ1-4
v_call: TRBV11-2

cdr3_nt: TGTGCCATCACCCTCGCCGATCGGGGCACTGAAGCTTTCTTT
cdr3_aa: CAITLADRGTEAFF
d_call: -
clone_size: -
j_call: TRBJ1-1
v_call: TRBV10-3

cdr3_nt: TGTGCCAGCAGTGAAGAGGGGATTGAGCAGTTCTTC
cdr3_aa: CASSEEGIEQFF
d_call: -
clone_size: -
j_call: TRBJ2-1
v_call: TRBV6-1

cdr3_nt: TGTGCCAGCAGCTTATGGGGCCAAGGGGCGGCCACTTACAATGAGCAGTTCTTC
cdr3_aa: CASSLWGQGAATYNEQFF
d_call: -
clone_size: once
j_call: TRBJ2-1
v_call: TRBV11-2

cdr3_nt: TGTGCCAGCAGTGAATGGGCTAGCGGGACCGGGGAGCTGTTTTTT
cdr3_aa: CASSEWASGTGELFF
d_call: TRBD2
clone_size: -
j_call: TRBJ2-2
v_call: TRBV2

cdr3_nt: TGCAGCGCCGGCAGTTTGGGCCTCCCCATGAACACTGAAGCTTTCTTT
cdr3_aa: CSAGSLGLPMNTEAFF
d_call: -
clone_size: once
j_call: TRBJ1-1
v_call: TRBV29-1

cdr3_nt: TGTGCCAGCAGCTTAGTGGGGACAACCACCTACGAGCAGTACTTC
cdr3_aa: CASSLVGTTTYEQYF
d_call: -
clone_size: -
j_call: TRBJ2-7
v_call: TRBV7-9

cdr3_nt: TGTGCCAGCAGCTCACAGGGTAGGACTGAAGCTTTCTTT
cdr3_aa: CASSSQGRTEAFF
d_call: -
clone_size: -
j_call: TRBJ1-1
v_call: TRBV5-4

cdr3_nt: TGTGCCAGCAGCTATTACCTCGTAGGACAGAACACTGAAGCTTTCTTT
cdr3_aa: CASSYYLVGQNTEAFF
d_call: -
clone_size: -
j_call: TRBJ1-1
v_call: TRBV7-2

cdr3_nt: TGTGCCAGCAGCTACCGACAGGGCAGATACAATGAGCAGTTCTTC
cdr3_aa: CASSYRQGRYNEQFF
d_call: TRBD1
clone_size: few
j_call: TRBJ2-1
v_call: TRBV7-2

cdr3_nt: TGTGCCAGCAGTGATACCCGGGACAGGGTAAACGAGCAGTACTTC
cdr3_aa: CASSDTRDRVNEQYF
d_call: TRBD1
clone_size: once
j_call: TRBJ2-7
v_call: TRBV2

cdr3_nt: TGTGCCAGCAGCCCACGGCGAGGCTATGGCTACACCTTC
cdr3_aa: CASSPRRGYGYTF
d_call: -
clone_size: few
j_call: TRBJ1-2
v_call: TRBV27

cdr3_nt: TGTGCCAGCAGTAATAGCGGGGTCGCGGATACGCAGTATTTT
cdr3_aa: CASSNSGVADTQYF
d_call: TRBD2
clone_size: -
j_call: TRBJ2-3
v_call: TRBV6-6

cdr3_nt: TGTGCCAGCATGCGTAGCTTTATGAGCACTCAAGAGACCCAGTACTTC
cdr3_aa: CASMRSFMSTQETQYF
d_call: -
clone_size: -
j_call: TRBJ2-5
v_call: TRBV7-9

cdr3_nt: TGTGCCAGCAGCTTAGTAGGAGGCTCCTACAATGAGCAGTTCTTC
cdr3_aa: CASSLVGGSYNEQFF
d_call: -
clone_size: -
j_call: TRBJ2-1
v_call: TRBV7-6

cdr3_nt: TGTGCCAGTAGTAAACTGAGTATGGGGACAGTCTCCTACGAGCAGTACTTC
cdr3_aa: CASSKLSMGTVSYEQYF
d_call: TRBD1
clone_size: -
j_call: TRBJ2-7
v_call: TRBV19

cdr3_nt: TGCGCCAGCAATCGTAACCCGGAGACTGAAGCTTTCTTT
cdr3_aa: CASNRNPETEAFF
d_call: -
clone_size: few
j_call: TRBJ1-1
v_call: TRBV5-1

cdr3_nt: TGTGCCAGCAGTACTCGACAGGGGCCCTACGAGCAGTACTTC
cdr3_aa: CASSTRQGPYEQYF
d_call: TRBD1
clone_size: -
j_call: TRBJ2-7
v_call: TRBV27

cdr3_nt: TGTGCCAGTAGTATTACAGGATTAAGCAATCAGCCCCAGCATTTT
cdr3_aa: CASSITGLSNQPQHF
d_call: -
clone_size: -
j_call: TRBJ1-5
v_call: TRBV19

cdr3_nt: TGTGCCAGCAGCTTCCCGCCTAGCGGGAGCTACGAGCAGTACTTC
cdr3_aa: CASSFPPSGSYEQYF
d_call: TRBD2
clone_size: -
j_call: TRBJ2-7
v_call: TRBV7-9

cdr3_nt: TGCGCCAGCAGCCTAAGAGGGGACAGGCCTGACGAGCAGTACTTC
cdr3_aa: CASSLRGDRPDEQYF
d_call: TRBD1
clone_size: few
j_call: TRBJ2-7
v_call: TRBV4-1

cdr3_nt: TGTGCCAGCCAAACAGGGATTATTGACAATGAGCAGTTCTTC
cdr3_aa: CASQTGIIDNEQFF
d_call: -
clone_size: -
j_call: TRBJ2-1
v_call: TRBV5-4

cdr3_nt: TGCGCCAGCAGCCTGACTCTTAAAGAGACCCAGTACTTC
cdr3_aa: CASSLTLKETQYF
d_call: -
clone_size: -
j_call: TRBJ2-5
v_call: TRBV4-1

cdr3_nt: TGTGCCAGCGTCAGAGACAGGGGGATTGGAAGTTACGAGCAGTACTTC
cdr3_aa: CASVRDRGIGSYEQYF
d_call: TRBD1
clone_size: -
j_call: TRBJ2-7
v_call: TRBV28

cdr3_nt: TGTGCCAGCAGTCCGACAGGGCTCACCAGGGAGCTGTTTTTT
cdr3_aa: CASSPTGLTRELFF
d_call: TRBD1
clone_size: -
j_call: TRBJ2-2
v_call: TRBV28

cdr3_nt: TGTGCCAGCAGCTTGGACTCTCGGGCGGGAGCTCCCTACGAGCAGTACTTC
cdr3_aa: CASSLDSRAGAPYEQYF
d_call: TRBD2
clone_size: -
j_call: TRBJ2-7
v_call: TRBV11-1